The TCR beta chain under discussion was sequenced for a study of blood T cell repertoires in COVID-19. Study-level information: Samples of COVID-19 (acute and convalescent) were obtained from the United States, Italy and Spain.

Authors' processing steps: Estimates of nucleated cell counts were drawn from the amplification of reference gene primers. The repertoire was sequenced with immunoSEQ multiplex PCR; TCRdb's copy has only in-frame clones and lacks some. V, J and clone size derive from that table, while D and trimming were established from the DNA sequence. The data hold 150,000 to 200,000 clones, with 90% observed a single time. The CDR3 extends over 16 amino acids. The germline V and J ends were trimmed by 7 bases and 6 bases, with 23 bases remaining between them. Per the germline V gene, CDR1 is LNHDA and CDR2 is SQIVND (reference sequence).

Sequenced input: peripheral blood. The receptor's source is a man in his forties or fifties with acute or convalescent COVID-19. V gene TRBV19 combines with J gene TRBJ2-3; possible D gene TRBD2, 5 bases. For the CDR3, the DNA is TGTGCCAGTACAATTGCTAGCCTTGGACCCTTGGATACGCAGTATTTT. This codes for CASTIASLGPLDTQYF.